These 4 T cell receptor beta chains were all obtained from the same sample, sequenced in a study of beta chain features in type 1 diabetes (dated by TCRdb to the late 2010s). These TCRs' antigens remain unknown. Paper-wide results and their limitations: A moderate but significant shortening of TCRB CDR3 length was observed in type 1 diabetes patients in all four CD4+ subsets.

The library was generated by the immunoSEQ multiplex PCR assay. The High Capacity cDNA Reverse Transcription Kit was used to reverse transcribe all of the isolated RNA, meaning that expressed TCRB transcripts were what got sequenced. As stored in TCRdb, this immuneACCESS dataset retains in-frame rearrangements with V and J assigned. A fraction of the clones does not appear; measured against another copy, unresolved V genes explain less than half of the discrepancy, and the remainder lacks a known reason. For this sample the table gives 300,000 to 400,000 clones, of which 7% to 10% were detected only once. 0.9% to 1.1% of the sample comes from the top ten. Sequencing used central memory CD4+ T cells from blood. These TCRs come from a man aged 25-40 years with type 1 diabetes.

The chain links TRBV9 to TRBJ1-2; D is ambiguous. The CDR3 covers 12 residues. In germline, CDR1 is SGDLS, CDR2 YYNGEE. Trimming took off 1 base at V and 8 bases at J, with 9 bases between the two ends. The CDR3 DNA follows: TGTGCCAGCAGCGTAAATGCCGGAGGCTACACCTTC. Amino acid sequence: CASSVNAGGYTF.

This CDR3 is CASSEYGNGAAFF. The CDR3 bases are TGCGCCAGCAGTGAATACGGCAATGGGGCGGCTTTCTTT. The V call is TRBV10-2, the J call TRBJ1-1, with D tentatively TRBD1 (5 bases). CDR1 and CDR2 (germline): WSHSY, SAAADI. V lost 3 bases and J 11 bases, leaving 16 bases between the germline ends. The CDR3 runs 13 residues.

V is TRBV7-6 and J is TRBJ2-2; D remains ambiguous. V gave up 5 bases and J gave up 8 bases, with 12 bases separating them. The CDR3 has 13 residues. CDR1 is SGHVS and CDR2 is FNYEAQ in the germline V gene. The CDR3 nucleotides read TGTGCCAGCAGCCTCCGGCCTACGGGGGAGCTGTTTTTT. As protein: CASSLRPTGELFF.

The V call is TRBV18, the J call TRBJ1-1, with D uncertain. Trimming cost V 1 base and J 1 base, with 7 bases left between them. The CDR3 is made up of 14 amino acids. The germline CDR1 and CDR2 sequences are KGHSH and LQKENI. CDR3 nucleotide sequence: TGTGCCAGCTCACCACGGTCAAGGAACACTGAAGCTTTCTTT. It specifies CASSPRSRNTEAFF.